These 32 T cell receptor beta chains were sequenced from one sample in a study of blood T cells in healthy people across ages. Combining a sample-barcoded 5' primer with a J-beta primer mix, a second PCR ran for about 6 to 12 cycles. MiXCR, applied by TCRdb to the 5' RACE reads, yields one record per CDR3 protein. The table records hundreds of thousands of distinct CDR3 sequences, more than 20% of them present only once. Sample: blood. Receptors originate from a man in his 70s in good health.

This sequence joins TRBV6-5 and TRBJ2-7; 8 bases align to TRBD1. This CDR3 is built from 17 residues. Trimming cost V 2 bases and J 5 bases; bases outside gene matches: 14. Germline V gene data show CDR1 as MNHEY and CDR2 as SVGAGI. CDR3 sequence reads: CASSYPPGTGSRNEQYF. In DNA form, the CDR3 reads TGTGCCAGCAGTTACCCTCCCGGGACAGGCTCAAGGAACGAGCAGTACTTC.

This clonotype came up a few times. The V and J genes are TRBV12-3 or TRBV12-4 and TRBJ2-5; D remains ambiguous. The ends were cut back, 6 bases at V and 2 bases at J, with 10 bases in the middle. The CDR3 spans 13 residues. The CDR3 reads CASRLSPQETQYF. The CDR3 DNA sequence: TGTGCCAGCAGACTAAGCCCACAAGAGACCCAGTACTTC.

This rearrangement joins TRBV19 to TRBJ2-2, with unresolved D. The CDR3 covers 13 residues. V was trimmed by 7 bases and J by 1 base, leaving 7 bases between them. Per germline, CDR1 LNHDA and CDR2 SQIVND (reference sequence). As DNA, the CDR3 is TGTGCCAGTATGTCCCAGAACACCGGGGAGCTGTTTTTT. This codes for CASMSQNTGELFF.

The rearrangement joins TRBV5-4 to TRBJ2-4, with 7 bases fitting TRBD2. Per the germline V gene, CDR1 is SGHNT and CDR2 is YYREEE (reference sequence). This CDR3 region has 16 residues. The trim removed 4 bases at V and 0 bases at J, leaving 7 bases unmatched. The CDR3 spells CASSPESGKAKNIQYF. In DNA, the CDR3 is TGTGCCAGCAGCCCTGAAAGCGGGAAAGCCAAAAACATTCAGTACTTC.

This sequence joins TRBV6-1 and TRBJ2-1; 8 bases agree with TRBD1. Germline V gene sequence: CDR1 MNHNS, CDR2 SASEGT. V trimming: 2 bases; J trimming: 4 bases; junction bases outside the gene matches: 4. This CDR3 comprises 15 residues. As DNA, the CDR3 is TGTGCCAGCAGTGAATACAGGGGGGAATACAATGAGCAGTTCTTC. Encoded protein: CASSEYRGEYNEQFF.

This chain joins TRBV18 and TRBJ2-2; weak D call: TRBD1 (6 bases). Germline values: CDR1 KGHSH, CDR2 LQKENI. The CDR3 spans 17 residues. The V end lost 8 bases, the J end lost 2 bases, and 21 bases lay between the germline ends. The CDR3 protein is CASPYTGTGRNTGELFF. CDR3 nucleotides: TGTGCCAGCCCCTACACAGGAACAGGGAGAAACACCGGGGAGCTGTTTTTT. The entire variable domain, with the rest obtained from reference TRBV18 and TRBJ2-2, is as follows: NAGVMQNPRHLVRRRGQEARLRCSPMKGHSHVYWYRQLPEEGLKFMVYLQKENIIDESGMPKERFSAEFPKEGPSILRIQQVVRGDSAAYFCASPYTGTGRNTGELFFGEGSRLTVL.

This chain uses TRBV6-5 with TRBJ2-5; D might be TRBD2 (6 bases). The germline V and J ends were trimmed by 7 bases and 7 bases, with 19 bases remaining between them. This CDR3 is built from 14 residues. Germline loops: CDR1 MNHEY, CDR2 SVGAGI. The CDR3 loop reads CASTLTGEKGTQYF. CDR3 DNA: TGTGCCAGCACTCTTACGGGGGAGAAGGGGACCCAGTACTTC.

This clonotype was counted at least ten times. V gene TRBV6-6 combines with J gene TRBJ1-1, with unresolved D. The CDR3 runs 17 residues. Trimming took off 2 bases at V and 0 bases at J, with 16 bases between the two ends. The germline gives CDR1 MNHNY, CDR2 SVGAGI (reference sequence). The DNA of the CDR3 is TGTGCCAGCAGTTACCCCCCTTCTTTTGGGATGAACACTGAAGCTTTCTTT. Amino acids: CASSYPPSFGMNTEAFF.

A few counts support this clonotype. This sequence joins TRBV14 and TRBJ2-7, with D unclear. The V gene's germline CDR1 is SGHDN and CDR2 FVKESK. Trimming left V 0 bases short and J 1 base short, with 13 bases between. The CDR3 is 16 residues long. DNA for the CDR3: TGTGCCAGCAGCCAAGATTTTTCCATCACTTCCTACGAGCAGTACTTC. Encoded protein: CASSQDFSITSYEQYF.

This clonotype was observed many times. In DNA form, the CDR3 reads TGCAGTGCTAGTTCCGAGAGCTCCTACGAGCAGTACTTC. Translated: CSASSESSYEQYF. V gene TRBV20-1 combines with J gene TRBJ2-7; D is undetermined. V lost 3 bases, J lost 0 bases, and 9 bases lay in between. The CDR3 covers 13 residues. Germline-derived CDR1 and CDR2 are DFQATT and SNEGSKA (reference sequence).

This chain connects TRBV6-2 or TRBV6-3 to TRBJ1-1; D gene ambiguous. CDR3 length: 14 amino acids. Germline loops: CDR1 MNHEY, CDR2 SVGEGT. V shed 6 bases and J shed 2 bases, with 13 bases lying between them. The CDR3 DNA reads as TGTGCCAGCAGGGTTTCGGGATCAAACACTGAAGCTTTCTTT. Its protein is CASRVSGSNTEAFF.

The chain joins TRBV15 to TRBJ1-4; perhaps TRBD1 as D (5 bases). Trimming took 6 bases from V and 7 from J, leaving 12 bases between them. The CDR3 totals 13 residues. Germline V gives CDR1 LNHNV, CDR2 YYDKDF (reference sequence). CDR3 DNA sequence: TGTGCCACCAGACGGGACGTGACTGAAAAACTGTTTTTT. The encoded protein is CATRRDVTEKLFF.

The chain uses TRBV5-1 and TRBJ1-2; 10 bases align to TRBD1. Germline V lookup: CDR1 SGHRS, CDR2 YFSETQ. V trimming: 4 bases; J trimming: 6 bases; junction bases outside the gene matches: 6. This CDR3 comprises 14 residues. The CDR3 region has the DNA TGCGCCAGCAGCGGAACGACAGGGGGCCATGGCTACACCTTC. It specifies CASSGTTGGHGYTF.

This clonotype was seen a few times. The chain combines TRBV4-1 with TRBJ1-3; no firm D call. Trimming cost V 4 bases and J 7 bases, with 17 bases left between them. This CDR3 has 15 amino acids. Looked up from germline, CDR1 is MGHRA and CDR2 is YSYEKL. CDR3 DNA sequence: TGCGCCAGCAGCCTACGGACCGGCCCGGAGAACACCATATATTTT. The encoded protein is CASSLRTGPENTIYF.

This clonotype came up a few times. The chain recombines TRBV9 with TRBJ2-5; D may match TRBD1 or TRBD2 (6 bases each). Matching the DNA end better, TRBJ2-1 makes the J call doubtful. The germline gives CDR1 SGDLS, CDR2 YYNGEE. This CDR3 is built from 14 residues. This chain's CDR3 is CASSAQTGTGEQFF. The CDR3 region has the DNA TGTGCCAGCAGCGCCCAAACAGGGACTGGTGAGCAGTTCTTC.

This chain connects TRBV20-1 to TRBJ2-5, with 9 bases fitting TRBD1. The J call may be in error: the DNA end matches TRBJ2-1 better. The CDR3 is 17 amino acids. CDR1 and CDR2 from the germline V gene are DFQATT and SNEGSKA (reference sequence). Here the CDR3 reads CSARDPFDRGSSNEQFF. DNA of the CDR3: TGCAGTGCTAGAGATCCATTTGACAGGGGGAGCTCTAATGAGCAGTTCTTC.

This clonotype was detected ten times or more. This chain uses TRBV28 with TRBJ2-5, with D perhaps TRBD2 (6 bases). The CDR3 extends over 13 amino acids. Trimming took 5 bases from V and 4 from J, leaving 11 bases between them. Per germline, CDR1 MDHEN and CDR2 SYDVKM. CDR3 residues: CASSPAGGETQYF. CDR3 nucleotides: TGTGCCAGCAGTCCCGCCGGGGGAGAGACCCAGTACTTC.

The sample holds a few counts of this clonotype. This chain connects TRBV6-1 to TRBJ2-5; 8 nucleotides align to TRBD1. This CDR3 is 17 amino acids long. Germline CDR1 MNHNS, CDR2 SASEGT. J gave up 5 bases and V 0 bases, and 11 bases lay outside the gene matches. The DNA of the CDR3 is TGTGCCAGCAGTGAAGCGGTAACTAGCTGGACAGGGGAGACCCAGTACTTC. As protein: CASSEAVTSWTGETQYF.

This clonotype was detected only a few times. The chain recombines TRBV4-1 with TRBJ2-5; no firm D call. Between the trimmed V and J ends, which lost 1 base and 1 base, there was a span of 7 bases. The CDR3 covers 14 residues. Germline lookup yields CDR1 MGHRA and CDR2 YSYEKL. As DNA, the CDR3 is TGCGCCAGCAGCCAAGGGAACACCCAAGAGACCCAGTACTTC. It yields the protein CASSQGNTQETQYF.

This chain uses TRBV5-1 with TRBJ2-3, with unresolved D. The germline V gene has CDR1 SGHRS and CDR2 YFSETQ. CDR3 length: 17 amino acids. With 7 bases removed from V and 8 bases from J, the gap between germline ends came to 29 bases. The CDR3 DNA follows: TGCGCCAGCGGCCAAGATGGTAGAGAAGACCACAGAGGTACGCAGTATTTT. This encodes CASGQDGREDHRGTQYF.

This sequence joins TRBV5-1 and TRBJ1-1; the match to TRBD1 covers 10 bases. With 5 bases clipped from V and 3 bases from J, the junction kept 13 bases outside the gene matches. Germline CDR1 SGHRS, CDR2 YFSETQ. The CDR3 extends over 17 amino acids. The CDR3 DNA is TGCGCCAGCAGACCAACTCAGACGACAGGGGGCCACACTGAAGCTTTCTTT. This encodes CASRPTQTTGGHTEAFF.

This clonotype was seen more than once but under ten times. This chain joins TRBV6-2 or TRBV6-3 and TRBJ2-2; D is unclear. V was pared by 6 bases and J by 0 bases, with 23 bases between. From germline, CDR1 is MNHEY and CDR2 SVGEGT. This CDR3 comprises 19 residues. This chain's CDR3 is CASSPLKTKPPANTGELFF. The CDR3 DNA follows: TGTGCCAGCAGCCCTCTCAAAACTAAGCCCCCCGCGAACACCGGGGAGCTGTTTTTT.

The chain links TRBV7-9 to TRBJ1-6; TRBD1 matches 9 bases. The CDR3 loop spans 14 amino acids. The germline V gene encodes CDR1 SEHNR and CDR2 FQNEAQ (reference sequence). V was clipped by 6 bases and J by 7 bases; unmatched bases: 4. As DNA, the CDR3 is TGTGCCAGCAGGGTACAGGGGGCCAATTCACCCCTCCACTTT. Its protein product is CASRVQGANSPLHF.

This clonotype occurred many times. The chain has TRBV6-6 and TRBJ1-1; tentatively, D is TRBD1 (6 bases). The germline V gene has CDR1 MNHNY and CDR2 SVGAGI (reference sequence). V was clipped by 3 bases and J by 0 bases, with 11 bases between them. The CDR3 is 15 residues long. The CDR3 sequence: CASSYPRGMNTEAFF. The CDR3 nucleotides are TGTGCCAGCAGTTATCCCAGGGGTATGAACACTGAAGCTTTCTTT.

This clonotype was observed a handful of times. This chain uses TRBV29-1 with TRBJ1-1, with D unclear. The ends were cut back, 7 bases at V and 1 base at J, with 13 bases in the middle. The CDR3 loop spans 13 amino acids. Germline V gene data show CDR1 as SQVTM and CDR2 as ANQGSEA. The CDR3 sequence is CSALPDPNTEAFF. The CDR3, as DNA: TGCAGCGCCCTCCCGGACCCGAACACTGAAGCTTTCTTT.

The chain carries TRBV3-1 and TRBJ1-5, with D unresolved. The CDR3 contains 14 residues. V was cut by 0 bases and J by 4 bases, with 7 bases left in between. Germline values: CDR1 LGHDT, CDR2 YNNKEL (reference sequence). The CDR3 loop is CASSQDLQNQPQHF. The DNA for the CDR3 is TGTGCCAGCAGCCAAGATCTGCAGAATCAGCCCCAGCATTTT.

The rearrangement joins TRBV3-1 to TRBJ1-1; no clear D gene. This CDR3 comprises 15 residues. The ends were cut back, 4 bases at V and 3 bases at J, with 15 bases in the middle. In germline, CDR1 is LGHDT, CDR2 YNNKEL (reference sequence). The CDR3 coding sequence is TGTGCCAGCAGCCCCCCCGGGGTAATGGACACTGAAGCTTTCTTT. This translates into CASSPPGVMDTEAFF.

The V gene is TRBV12-3 or TRBV12-4, the J gene TRBJ2-1; 8 bases agree with TRBD1. The end of the DNA fits TRBJ2-5 better, so the J call may be wrong. CDR3 size: 14 residues. This chain's CDR3 is CASSRQGLAETQYF. The DNA for the CDR3 is TGTGCCAGCAGTAGACAGGGGCTAGCAGAGACCCAGTACTTC.

V usage is TRBV27 and J usage is TRBJ1-4; TRBD1 matches at 8 bases. The J segment lost 8 bases and the V segment lost 0 bases, leaving 2 bases of the junction unmatched. CDR1 is MNHEY and CDR2 is SMNVEV in the germline V gene (reference sequence). There are 14 residues in the CDR3. The CDR3 nucleotides are TGTGCCAGCAGTTTATCGACAGGGGAGGAAAAACTGTTTTTT. This sequence encodes CASSLSTGEEKLFF.

This clonotype was observed a few times. This chain connects TRBV7-6 to TRBJ2-5; D not resolved. Germline V CDR1 and CDR2: SGHVS, FNYEAQ. This CDR3 has 16 amino acids. The V end lost 0 bases, the J end lost 4 bases, and 15 bases lay between the germline ends. The CDR3 DNA sequence: TGTGCCAGCAGCTTAGCTCGACCCCGGGTGGTAGAGACCCAGTACTTC. It yields the protein CASSLARPRVVETQYF.

This clonotype appeared a few times. The chain employs TRBV9 and TRBJ2-7, with D possibly matching TRBD2 (5 bases). This CDR3 region has 10 residues. Trimming left V 7 bases short and J 6 bases short, with 8 bases between. Germline assignment: CDR1 SGDLS and CDR2 YYNGEE. CDR3 sequence: CASGRGEQYF. The DNA for the CDR3 is TGTGCCAGCGGACGGGGCGAGCAGTACTTC.

The table lists this clonotype with a few counts. The rearrangement uses TRBV5-1 and TRBJ2-3; D is ambiguous. There are 15 residues in the CDR3. Germline loops: CDR1 SGHRS, CDR2 YFSETQ. V dropped 0 bases and J dropped 5 bases, with 13 bases sitting between them. CDR3 in DNA: TGCGCCAGCAGCTTGGCCTCACTACTCGGAGATACGCAGTATTTT. It specifies CASSLASLLGDTQYF. The full variable domain, rest sourced from reference TRBV5-1 and TRBJ2-3, is KAGVTQTPRYLIKTRGQQVTLSCSPISGHRSVSWYQQTPGQGLQFLFEYFSETQRNKGNFPGRFSGRQFSNSRSEMNVSTLELGDSALYLCASSLASLLGDTQYFGPGTRLTVL.